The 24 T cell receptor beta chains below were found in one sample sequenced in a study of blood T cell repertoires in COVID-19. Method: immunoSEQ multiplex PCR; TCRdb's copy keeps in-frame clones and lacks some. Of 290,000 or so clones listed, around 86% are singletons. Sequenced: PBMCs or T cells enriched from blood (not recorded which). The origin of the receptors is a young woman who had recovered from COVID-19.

CDR3 sequence: CASSLGQRPYEQYF. The DNA of the CDR3 is TGTGCCAGCAGCTTAGGGCAGCGGCCCTACGAGCAGTACTTC. J is TRBJ2-7 and V is TRBV7-9; D perhaps matches TRBD2 (5 bases). The germline V gene encodes CDR1 SEHNR and CDR2 FQNEAQ (reference sequence). V lost 1 base, J lost 2 bases, and 9 bases lay in between. The length of the CDR3 is 14 residues.

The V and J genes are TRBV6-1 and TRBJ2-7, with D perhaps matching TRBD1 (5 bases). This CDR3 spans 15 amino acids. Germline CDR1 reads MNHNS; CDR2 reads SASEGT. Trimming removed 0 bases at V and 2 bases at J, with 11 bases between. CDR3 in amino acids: CASSEATGSPYEQYF. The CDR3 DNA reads TGTGCCAGCAGTGAAGCCACAGGAAGTCCCTACGAGCAGTACTTC.

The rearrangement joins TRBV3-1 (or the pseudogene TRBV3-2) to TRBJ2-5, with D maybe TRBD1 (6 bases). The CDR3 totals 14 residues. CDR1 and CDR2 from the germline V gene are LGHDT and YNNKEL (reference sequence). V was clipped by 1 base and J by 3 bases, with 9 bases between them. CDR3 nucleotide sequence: TGTGCCAGCAGCCAAGTCGAGGGGGAAGAGACCCAGTACTTC. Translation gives CASSQVEGEETQYF.

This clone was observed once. DNA of the CDR3: TGCGCCAGCAGCCCCTACCCAGGACAGACCTTCACCGGGGAGCTGTTTTTT. This encodes CASSPYPGQTFTGELFF. The V gene is TRBV4-3, the J gene TRBJ2-2, with D tentatively TRBD1 (6 bases). Looked up from germline, CDR1 is LGHNA and CDR2 is YSLEER. This CDR3 contains 17 residues. Trimming left V 4 bases short and J 4 bases short, with 19 bases between.

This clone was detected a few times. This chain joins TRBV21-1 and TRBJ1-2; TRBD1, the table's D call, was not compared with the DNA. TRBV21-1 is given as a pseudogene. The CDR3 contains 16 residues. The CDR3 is CASSNPGTGGDYGYTF. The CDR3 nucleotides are TGTGCCAGCAGCAATCCCGGGACAGGGGGCGACTATGGCTACACCTTC.

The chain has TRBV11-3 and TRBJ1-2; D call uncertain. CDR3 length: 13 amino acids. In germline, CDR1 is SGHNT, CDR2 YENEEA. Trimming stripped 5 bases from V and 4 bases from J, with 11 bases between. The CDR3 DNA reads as TGTGCCAGCAGCCCCAATCCATCCTATGGCTACACCTTC. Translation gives CASSPNPSYGYTF.

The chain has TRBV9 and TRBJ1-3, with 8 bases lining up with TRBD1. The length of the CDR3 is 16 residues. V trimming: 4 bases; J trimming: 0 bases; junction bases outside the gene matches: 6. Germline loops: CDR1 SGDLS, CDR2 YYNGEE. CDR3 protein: CASSLKGTGSGNTIYF. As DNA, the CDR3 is TGTGCCAGCAGCTTGAAAGGGACAGGCTCTGGAAACACCATATATTTT.

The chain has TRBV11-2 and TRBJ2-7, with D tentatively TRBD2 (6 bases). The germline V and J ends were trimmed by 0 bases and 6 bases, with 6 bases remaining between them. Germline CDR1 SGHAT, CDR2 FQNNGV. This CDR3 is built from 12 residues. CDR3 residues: CASSLDGGEQYF. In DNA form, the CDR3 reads TGTGCCAGCAGCTTAGACGGGGGCGAGCAGTACTTC.

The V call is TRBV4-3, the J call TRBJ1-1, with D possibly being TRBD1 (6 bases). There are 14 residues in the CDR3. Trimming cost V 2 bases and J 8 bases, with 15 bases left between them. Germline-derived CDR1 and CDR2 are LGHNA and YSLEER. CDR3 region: CASSQLETGYEAFF. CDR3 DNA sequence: TGCGCCAGCAGCCAACTTGAGACAGGTTACGAAGCTTTCTTT.

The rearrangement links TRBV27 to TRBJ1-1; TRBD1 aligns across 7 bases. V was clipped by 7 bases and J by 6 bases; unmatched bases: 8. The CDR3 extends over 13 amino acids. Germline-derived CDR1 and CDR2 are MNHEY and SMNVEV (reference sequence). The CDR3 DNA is TGTGCCAGCATGAAACAGGGGTATCCTGAAGCTTTCTTT. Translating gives CASMKQGYPEAFF.

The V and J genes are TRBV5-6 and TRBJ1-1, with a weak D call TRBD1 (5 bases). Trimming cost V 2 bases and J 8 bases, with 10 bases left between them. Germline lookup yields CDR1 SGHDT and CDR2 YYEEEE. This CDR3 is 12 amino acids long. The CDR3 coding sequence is TGTGCCAGCAGCTTTACCCGGACAGAAGCTTTCTTT. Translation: CASSFTRTEAFF.

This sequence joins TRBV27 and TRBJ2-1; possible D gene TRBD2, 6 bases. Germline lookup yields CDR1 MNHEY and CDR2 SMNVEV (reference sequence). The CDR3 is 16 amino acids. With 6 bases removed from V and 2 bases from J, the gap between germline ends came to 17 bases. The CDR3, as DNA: TGTGCCAGCAGCGCTACGGCGGGACTTCCCTACAATGAGCAGTTCTTC. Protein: CASSATAGLPYNEQFF.

The CDR3 nucleotides are TGTGCCAGCAGTTTATTCTACCTGTGGGGGCGGGAGGCGAGCACCGGGGAGCTGTTTTTT. Encoded protein: CASSLFYLWGREASTGELFF. The genes are TRBV28 and TRBJ2-2, with 8 bases fitting TRBD2. Per germline, CDR1 MDHEN and CDR2 SYDVKM. The V gene end was trimmed by 1 base and the J gene end by 4 bases; junction bases not matched to a gene: 17. This CDR3 spans 20 amino acids.

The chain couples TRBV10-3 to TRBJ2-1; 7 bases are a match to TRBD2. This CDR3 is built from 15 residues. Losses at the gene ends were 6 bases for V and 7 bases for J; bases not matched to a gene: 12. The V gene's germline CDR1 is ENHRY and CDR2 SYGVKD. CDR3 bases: TGTGCCATCAGCTCCACCTTGGGGGGGACTAATGAGCAGTTCTTC. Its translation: CAISSTLGGTNEQFF.

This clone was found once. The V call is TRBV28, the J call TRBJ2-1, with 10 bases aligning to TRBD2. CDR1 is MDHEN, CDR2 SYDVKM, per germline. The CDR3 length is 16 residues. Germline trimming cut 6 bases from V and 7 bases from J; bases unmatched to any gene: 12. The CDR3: CASSPTEREGENEQFF. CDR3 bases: TGTGCCAGCAGCCCTACCGAGCGGGAGGGGGAGAATGAGCAGTTCTTC.

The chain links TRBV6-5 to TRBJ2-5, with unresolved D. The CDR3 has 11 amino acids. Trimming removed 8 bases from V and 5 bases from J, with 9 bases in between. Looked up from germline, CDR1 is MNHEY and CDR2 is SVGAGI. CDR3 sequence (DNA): TGTGCCAGCTCGCGGTTGGAGACCCAGTACTTC. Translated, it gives CASSRLETQYF.

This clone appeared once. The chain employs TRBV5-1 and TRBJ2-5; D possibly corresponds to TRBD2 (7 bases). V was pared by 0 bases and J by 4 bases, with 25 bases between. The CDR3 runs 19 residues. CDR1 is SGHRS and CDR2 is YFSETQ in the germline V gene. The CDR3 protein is CASSLVAGLRGRGPETQYF. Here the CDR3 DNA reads TGCGCCAGCAGCTTGGTTGCCGGGTTGCGGGGGCGGGGGCCAGAGACCCAGTACTTC.

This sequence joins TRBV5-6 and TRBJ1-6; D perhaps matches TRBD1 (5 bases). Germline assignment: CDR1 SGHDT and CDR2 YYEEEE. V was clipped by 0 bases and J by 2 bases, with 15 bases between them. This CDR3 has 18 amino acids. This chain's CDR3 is CASSLGRGLETYNSPLHF. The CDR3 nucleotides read TGTGCCAGCAGCTTGGGACGGGGACTTGAGACCTATAATTCACCCCTCCACTTT.

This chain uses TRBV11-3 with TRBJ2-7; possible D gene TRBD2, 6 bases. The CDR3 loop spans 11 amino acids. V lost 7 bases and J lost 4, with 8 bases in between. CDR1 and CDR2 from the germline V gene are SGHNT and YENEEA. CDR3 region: CASKEGYEQYF. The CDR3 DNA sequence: TGTGCCAGCAAGGAGGGTTACGAGCAGTACTTC.

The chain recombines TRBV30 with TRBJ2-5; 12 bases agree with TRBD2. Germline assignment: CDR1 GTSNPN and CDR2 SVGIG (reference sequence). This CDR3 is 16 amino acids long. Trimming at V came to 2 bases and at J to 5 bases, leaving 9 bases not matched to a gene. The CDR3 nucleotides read TGTGCCTGGAGTTCTAGCGGGGGGGCCTATCAGGAGACCCAGTACTTC. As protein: CAWSSSGGAYQETQYF.

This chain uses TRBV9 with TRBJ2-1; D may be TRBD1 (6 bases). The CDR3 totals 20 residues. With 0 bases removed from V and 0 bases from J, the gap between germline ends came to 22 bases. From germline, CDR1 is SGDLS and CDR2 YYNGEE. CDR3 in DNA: TGTGCCAGCAGCGTAGCGGACAGCCGTAGCGCAACTTTCTCCTACAATGAGCAGTTCTTC. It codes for CASSVADSRSATFSYNEQFF. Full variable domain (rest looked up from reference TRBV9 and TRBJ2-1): DSGVTQTPKHLITATGQRVTLRCSPRSGDLSVYWYQQSLDQGLQFLIQYYNGEERAKGNILERFSAQQFPDLHSELNLSSLELGDSALYFCASSVADSRSATFSYNEQFFGPGTRLTVL.

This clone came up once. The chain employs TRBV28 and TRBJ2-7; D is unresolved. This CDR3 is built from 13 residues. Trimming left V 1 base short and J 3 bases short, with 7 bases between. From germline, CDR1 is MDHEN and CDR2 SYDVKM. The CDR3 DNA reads TGTGCCAGCAGTTTATATGTCGGCTACGAGCAGTACTTC. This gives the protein CASSLYVGYEQYF.

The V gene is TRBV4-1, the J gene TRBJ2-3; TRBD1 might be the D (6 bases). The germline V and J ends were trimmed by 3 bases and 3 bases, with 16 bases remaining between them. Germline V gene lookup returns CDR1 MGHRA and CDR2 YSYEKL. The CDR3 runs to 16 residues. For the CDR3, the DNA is TGCGCCAGCAGCCACCTCGGAGCAGGGACAACAGATACGCAGTATTTT. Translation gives CASSHLGAGTTDTQYF.

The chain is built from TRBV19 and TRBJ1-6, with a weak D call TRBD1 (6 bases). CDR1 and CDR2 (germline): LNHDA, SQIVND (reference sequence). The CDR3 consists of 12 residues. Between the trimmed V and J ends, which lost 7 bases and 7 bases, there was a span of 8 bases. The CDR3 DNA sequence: TGTGCCAGTACCGGACAGAATTCACCCCTCCACTTT. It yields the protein CASTGQNSPLHF. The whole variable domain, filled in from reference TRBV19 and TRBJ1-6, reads DGGITQSPKYLFRKEGQNVTLSCEQNLNHDAMYWYRQDPGQGLRLIYYSQIVNDFQKGDIAEGYSVSREKKESFPLTVTSAQKNPTAFYLCASTGQNSPLHFGNGTRLTVT.